Listed below are T cell receptor beta chains from one sample, sequenced in a study of T cell changes during pregnancy in multiple sclerosis. Produced via immunoSEQ multiplex PCR; TCRdb's table is partial and in-frame only. The repertoire holds 55,000 to 85,000 clones, with around 90% as singletons. The input for sequencing was CD4+ T cells from peripheral blood mononuclear cells, taken after pregnancy. These receptors were obtained from a female donor with multiple sclerosis, enrolled in a pregnancy study. CDR3s include the opening cysteine and the closing phenylalanine or tryptophan. Each record gives: J gene, V gene, D gene, clone size, CDR3 protein, CDR3 DNA. A D gene is named only where the DNA matches it firmly. Where a row states a size, it is once, few, many or the class of an expanded clone; other rows omit it.

>TRBJ1-4|TRBV5-4|-|-
CASSLSGGTTNEKLFF
TGTGCCAGCAGCTTGAGCGGGGGCACAACTAATGAAAAACTGTTTTTT
>TRBJ2-5|TRBV5-5|-|-
CASSLGGLEETQYF
TGTGCCAGCAGCTTGGGGGGACTGGAAGAGACCCAGTACTTC
>TRBJ1-2|TRBV27|TRBD1|-
CASSLDRGFGYTF
TGTGCCAGCAGCTTGGACAGGGGGTTTGGCTACACCTTC
>TRBJ1-2|TRBV2|TRBD1|-
CASSEQAGGDYGYTF
TGTGCCAGCAGTGAACAGGCAGGGGGAGACTATGGCTACACCTTC
>TRBJ2-7|TRBV4-2|-|-
CASSQDNNRFGEQYF
TGTGCCAGCAGCCAAGATAACAACAGGTTTGGAGAGCAGTACTTC
>TRBJ1-1|TRBV25-1|-|once
CASSGQRNTEAFF
TGTGCCAGCAGTGGACAGAGAAACACTGAAGCTTTCTTT
>TRBJ1-1|TRBV2|TRBD1|few
CASSEDRWNTEAFF
TGTGCCAGCAGTGAGGACAGGTGGAACACTGAAGCTTTCTTT
>TRBJ2-2|TRBV30|-|-
CAWSLSRTGELFF
TGTGCCTGGAGCCTAAGCAGGACCGGGGAGCTGTTTTTT
>TRBJ1-2|TRBV4-2|TRBD1|-
CASSQGQGGPYGYTF
TGTGCCAGCAGCCAAGGACAGGGAGGCCCCTATGGCTACACCTTC
>TRBJ2-5|TRBV6-1|-|-
CASRGGDFGQETQYF
TGTGCCAGCAGAGGAGGGGACTTCGGCCAAGAGACCCAGTACTTC
>TRBJ1-5|TRBV28|TRBD1|once
CASSYTPGGADF
TGTGCCAGCAGTTACACACCAGGGGGCGCGGATTTT
>TRBJ2-1|TRBV10-2|-|-
CASSFGESTLSYNEQFF
TGCGCCAGCAGTTTCGGGGAAAGTACACTCTCCTACAATGAGCAGTTCTTC
>TRBJ1-5|TRBV30|TRBD1|-
CAWSRPAGGNQPQHF
TGTGCCTGGAGCCGCCCGGCAGGGGGGAATCAGCCCCAGCATTTT
>TRBJ2-5|TRBV6-5|TRBD2|-
CASRIGLAVETQYF
TGTGCCAGCAGAATAGGACTAGCGGTGGAGACCCAGTACTTC
>TRBJ2-2|TRBV4-2|TRBD1|-
CASSQDWDRFTGELFF
TGTGCCAGCAGCCAAGATTGGGACAGGTTCACCGGGGAGCTGTTTTTT
>TRBJ2-1|TRBV4-2|TRBD2|-
CASSSEDSGGYEQFF
TGTGCCAGCAGCTCAGAAGATAGCGGGGGTTATGAGCAGTTCTTC
>TRBJ1-3|TRBV9|-|-
CASSSSPILDTIYF
TGTGCCAGCAGCAGCTCCCCGATTTTAGACACCATATATTTT
>TRBJ2-3|TRBV6-6|-|-
CASTTGVADTQYF
TGTGCCAGCACCACGGGGGTGGCAGATACGCAGTATTTT
>TRBJ1-3|TRBV30|-|-
CAWGAGDTGNTIYF
TGTGCCTGGGGGGCAGGGGACACTGGAAACACCATATATTTT
>TRBJ1-2|TRBV5-1|-|-
CASSFSRVNYGYTF
TGCGCCAGCAGCTTTTCCAGGGTCAACTATGGCTACACCTTC
>TRBJ1-2|TRBV10-3|-|few
CAISESPVVSYGYTF
TGTGCCATCAGTGAGTCTCCGGTGGTATCGTATGGCTACACCTTC
>TRBJ1-2|TRBV5-4|-|-
CASSWDTYGYTF
TGTGCCAGCAGCTGGGACACCTATGGCTACACCTTC
>TRBJ1-1|TRBV29-1|-|-
CSVSAGMNTEAFF
TGCAGCGTTAGTGCGGGGATGAACACTGAAGCTTTCTTT
>TRBJ2-2|TRBV5-1|TRBD1|once
CASSSRRQGQGVAGELFF
TGCGCCAGCAGCTCCCGTAGGCAAGGACAGGGGGTAGCCGGGGAGCTGTTTTTT
>TRBJ1-1|TRBV2|-|-
CASSEYQGGEAFF
TGTGCCAGCAGTGAATACCAGGGCGGTGAAGCTTTCTTT
>TRBJ1-6|TRBV5-1|-|-
CASSLGQSWNSPLHF
TGCGCCAGCAGCTTGGGACAGAGTTGGAATTCACCCCTCCACTTT
>TRBJ1-4|TRBV9|-|-
CASSSSVTTNEKLFF
TGTGCCAGCAGCTCAAGCGTTACAACTAATGAAAAACTGTTTTTT
>TRBJ2-7|TRBV5-1|TRBD1|-
CASSPFGTGGDRNEQYF
TGCGCCAGCAGCCCGTTCGGGACAGGGGGCGATAGGAACGAGCAGTACTTC
>TRBJ1-4|TRBV6-1|TRBD1|-
CASRRDRINEKLFF
TGTGCCAGCAGAAGGGACAGGATTAATGAAAAACTGTTTTTT
>TRBJ2-7|TRBV19|TRBD1|-
CASATQGAYEQYF
TGTGCCAGTGCGACGCAGGGGGCCTACGAGCAGTACTTC
>TRBJ1-1|TRBV5-4|TRBD1|-
CASSPGGLNTEAFF
TGTGCCAGCAGCCCAGGGGGCCTGAACACTGAAGCTTTCTTT
>TRBJ2-7|TRBV5-5|TRBD2|-
CASSLASGGFSYEQYF
TGTGCCAGCAGCTTGGCTAGCGGGGGGTTCTCCTACGAGCAGTACTTC
>TRBJ1-4|TRBV11-2|-|-
CASSLERGGEKLFF
TGTGCCAGCAGCTTAGAGCGGGGAGGAGAAAAACTGTTTTTT
>TRBJ2-1|TRBV5-1|-|few
CASSLEIVNEQFF
TGCGCCAGCAGCTTGGAAATAGTCAATGAGCAGTTCTTC
>TRBJ2-2|TRBV5-1|TRBD1|-
CASSLVGGSRTGELFF
TGCGCCAGCAGCTTGGTAGGGGGCAGTCGAACCGGGGAGCTGTTTTTT
>TRBJ2-3|TRBV10-3|TRBD2|-
CAISDLAGGADTQYF
TGTGCCATCAGTGACCTAGCGGGGGGTGCAGATACGCAGTATTTT
>TRBJ1-1|TRBV10-3|TRBD1|-
CAISYRDRESAFF
TGTGCCATCAGTTACCGGGACAGGGAGAGTGCTTTCTTT
>TRBJ1-2|TRBV5-4|TRBD1|-
CASSHRRGSGGYTF
TGTGCCAGCAGCCACCGCAGGGGGAGCGGAGGCTACACCTTC
>TRBJ2-3|TRBV29-1|-|-
CSVRTTSTDTQYF
TGCAGCGTCAGGACTACTAGCACAGATACGCAGTATTTT
>TRBJ2-7|TRBV5-8|-|-
CASSLGGLSSYEQYF
TGTGCCAGCAGCTTGGGCGGTTTAAGCTCCTACGAGCAGTACTTC
>TRBJ2-3|TRBV7-3|TRBD2|once
CASSFSSGGGQDTQYF
TGTGCCAGCAGCTTCTCTAGCGGGGGGGGGCAAGATACGCAGTATTTT
>TRBJ1-2|TRBV5-6|TRBD1|-
CASSSTGTVVNYGYTF
TGTGCCAGCAGCTCTACCGGGACAGTAGTTAACTATGGCTACACCTTC